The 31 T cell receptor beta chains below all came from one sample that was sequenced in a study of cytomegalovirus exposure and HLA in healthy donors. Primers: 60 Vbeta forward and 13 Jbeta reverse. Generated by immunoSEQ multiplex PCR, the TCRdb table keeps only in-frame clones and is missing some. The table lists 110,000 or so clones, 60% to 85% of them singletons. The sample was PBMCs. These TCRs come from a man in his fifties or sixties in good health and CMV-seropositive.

CDR3 in DNA: TGTGCCAGCAGCGTAGATCCACGCGCAGAGACCCAGTACTTC. Translating it yields CASSVDPRAETQYF. The chain uses TRBV9 and TRBJ2-5; D gene unclear. The CDR3 totals 14 residues. CDR1 and CDR2 from the germline V gene are SGDLS and YYNGEE. The germline V and J ends were trimmed by 0 bases and 4 bases, with 10 bases remaining between them.

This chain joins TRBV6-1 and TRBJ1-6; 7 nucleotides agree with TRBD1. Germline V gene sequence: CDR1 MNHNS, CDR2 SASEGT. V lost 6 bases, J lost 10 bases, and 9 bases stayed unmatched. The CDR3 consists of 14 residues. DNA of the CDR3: TGTGCCAGCAGCGATCTTAACAGGGGATCACCCCTCCACTTT. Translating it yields CASSDLNRGSPLHF.

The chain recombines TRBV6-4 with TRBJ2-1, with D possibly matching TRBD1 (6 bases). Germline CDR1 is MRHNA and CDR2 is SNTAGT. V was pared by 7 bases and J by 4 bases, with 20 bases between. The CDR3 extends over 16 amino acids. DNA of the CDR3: TGTGCCAGCACCTCCGCCAGGGGACCGACATACAATGAGCAGTTCTTC. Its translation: CASTSARGPTYNEQFF.

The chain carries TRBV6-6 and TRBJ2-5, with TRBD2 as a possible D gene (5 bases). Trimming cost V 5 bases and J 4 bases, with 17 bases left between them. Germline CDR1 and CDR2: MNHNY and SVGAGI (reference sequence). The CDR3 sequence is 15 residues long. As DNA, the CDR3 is TGTGCCAGCAGTGACTACGGGGTTTTTGGAGAGACCCAGTACTTC. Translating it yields CASSDYGVFGETQYF.

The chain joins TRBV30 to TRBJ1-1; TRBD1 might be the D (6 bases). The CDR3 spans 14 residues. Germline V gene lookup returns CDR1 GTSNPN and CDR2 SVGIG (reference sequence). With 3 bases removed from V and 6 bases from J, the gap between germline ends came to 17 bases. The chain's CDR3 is CAWSSQGSHAEAFF. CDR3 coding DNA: TGTGCCTGGAGCTCACAGGGTTCCCACGCTGAAGCTTTCTTT.

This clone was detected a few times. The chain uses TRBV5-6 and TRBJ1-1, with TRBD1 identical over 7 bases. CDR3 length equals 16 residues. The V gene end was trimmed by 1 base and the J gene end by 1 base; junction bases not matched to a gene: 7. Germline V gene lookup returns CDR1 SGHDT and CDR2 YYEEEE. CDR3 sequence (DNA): TGTGCCAGCAGCTTGAAGACAGGGATCGAGAACACTGAAGCTTTCTTT. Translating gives CASSLKTGIENTEAFF.

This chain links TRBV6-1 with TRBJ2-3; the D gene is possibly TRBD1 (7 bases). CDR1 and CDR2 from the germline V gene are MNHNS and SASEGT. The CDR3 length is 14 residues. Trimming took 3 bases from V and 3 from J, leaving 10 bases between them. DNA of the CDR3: TGTGCCAGCAGTGAGGCAGGGGGGACAGATACGCAGTATTTT. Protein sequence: CASSEAGGTDTQYF.

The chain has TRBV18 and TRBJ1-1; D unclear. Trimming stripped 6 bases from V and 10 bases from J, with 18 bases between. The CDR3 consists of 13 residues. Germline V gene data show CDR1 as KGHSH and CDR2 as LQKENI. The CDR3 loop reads CASSPPLPSSAFF. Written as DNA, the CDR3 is TGTGCCAGCTCCCCCCCCCTTCCTAGCTCAGCTTTCTTT.

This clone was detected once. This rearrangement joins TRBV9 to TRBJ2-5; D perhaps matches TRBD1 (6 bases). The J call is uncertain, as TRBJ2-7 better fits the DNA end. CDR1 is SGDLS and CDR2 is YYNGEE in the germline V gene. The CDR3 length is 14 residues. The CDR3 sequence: CASSPATGAYEQYF. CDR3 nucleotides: TGTGCCAGCAGCCCTGCGACAGGAGCCTACGAGCAGTACTTC.

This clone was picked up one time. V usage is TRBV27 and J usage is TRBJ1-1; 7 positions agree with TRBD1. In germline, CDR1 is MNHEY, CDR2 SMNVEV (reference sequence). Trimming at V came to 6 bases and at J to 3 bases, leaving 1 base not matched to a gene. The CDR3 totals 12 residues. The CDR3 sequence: CASRRGHTEAFF. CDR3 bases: TGTGCCAGCAGGAGGGGGCACACTGAAGCTTTCTTT.

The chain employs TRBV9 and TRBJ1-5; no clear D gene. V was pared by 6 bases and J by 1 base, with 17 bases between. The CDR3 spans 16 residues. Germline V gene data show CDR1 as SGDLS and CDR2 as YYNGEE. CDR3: CASIPREDRSNQPQHF. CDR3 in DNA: TGTGCCAGCATCCCTCGCGAGGATCGGAGCAATCAGCCCCAGCATTTT.

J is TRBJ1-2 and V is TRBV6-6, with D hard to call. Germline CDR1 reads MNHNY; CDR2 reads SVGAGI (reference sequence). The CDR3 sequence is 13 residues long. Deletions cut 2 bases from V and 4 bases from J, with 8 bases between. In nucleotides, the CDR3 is TGTGCCAGCAGTTACGGGAGAGGCTATGGCTACACCTTC. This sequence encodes CASSYGRGYGYTF.

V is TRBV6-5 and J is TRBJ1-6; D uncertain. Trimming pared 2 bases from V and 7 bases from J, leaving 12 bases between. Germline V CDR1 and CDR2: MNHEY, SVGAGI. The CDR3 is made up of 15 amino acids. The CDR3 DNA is TGTGCCAGCAGTTACGTGCACTCTCGGAATTCACCCCTCCACTTT. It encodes CASSYVHSRNSPLHF.

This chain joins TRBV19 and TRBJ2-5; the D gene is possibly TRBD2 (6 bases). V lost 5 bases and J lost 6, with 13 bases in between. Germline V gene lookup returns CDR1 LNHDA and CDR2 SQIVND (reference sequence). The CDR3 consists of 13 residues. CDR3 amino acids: CASSPGRGQTQYF. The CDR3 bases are TGTGCCAGTAGTCCAGGGCGGGGACAGACCCAGTACTTC.

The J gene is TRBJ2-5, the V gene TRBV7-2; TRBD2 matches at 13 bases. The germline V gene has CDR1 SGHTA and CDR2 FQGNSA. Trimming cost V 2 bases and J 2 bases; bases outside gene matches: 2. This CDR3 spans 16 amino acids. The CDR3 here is CASSLTTSGGQETQYF. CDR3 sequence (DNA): TGTGCCAGCAGCTTAACGACTAGCGGGGGGCAAGAGACCCAGTACTTC.

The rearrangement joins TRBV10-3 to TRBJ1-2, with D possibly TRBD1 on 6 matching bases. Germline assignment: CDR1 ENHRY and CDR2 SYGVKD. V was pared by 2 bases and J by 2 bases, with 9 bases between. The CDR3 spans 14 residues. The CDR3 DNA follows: TGTGCCATCAGTGAGGGCACAGGGAACTATGGCTACACCTTC. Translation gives CAISEGTGNYGYTF.

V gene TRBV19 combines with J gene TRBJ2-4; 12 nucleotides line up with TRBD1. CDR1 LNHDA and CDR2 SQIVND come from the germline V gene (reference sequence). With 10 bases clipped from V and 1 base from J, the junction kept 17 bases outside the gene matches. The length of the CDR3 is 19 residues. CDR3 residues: CATPEPGQGALGAKNIQYF. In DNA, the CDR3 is TGTGCCACCCCAGAACCGGGACAGGGGGCCCTGGGGGCCAAAAACATTCAGTACTTC.

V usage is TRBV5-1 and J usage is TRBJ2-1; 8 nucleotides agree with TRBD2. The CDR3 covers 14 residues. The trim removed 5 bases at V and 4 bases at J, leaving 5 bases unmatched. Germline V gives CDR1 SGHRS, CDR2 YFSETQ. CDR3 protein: CASRLADVYNEQFF. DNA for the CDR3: TGCGCCAGCAGACTAGCGGACGTTTACAATGAGCAGTTCTTC.

Here the CDR3 reads CASRPGTGTDTQYF. The CDR3 nucleotides read TGTGCCAGCAGACCCGGGACAGGCACAGATACGCAGTATTTT. The V call is TRBV7-6, the J call TRBJ2-3; TRBD1 matches at 7 bases. Trimming removed 6 bases from V and 1 base from J; junction bases left unmatched: 4. The CDR3 runs to 14 residues. Germline values: CDR1 SGHVS, CDR2 FNYEAQ.

The CDR3 nucleotides are TGTGCCAGCAGGGCAGGGACAATGTCTGAAGCTTTCTTT. It translates to CASRAGTMSEAFF. The rearrangement uses TRBV28 and TRBJ1-1; D is perhaps TRBD1 (6 bases). Germline V gene lookup returns CDR1 MDHEN and CDR2 SYDVKM. V was clipped by 6 bases and J by 6 bases, with 14 bases between them. This CDR3 is built from 13 residues.

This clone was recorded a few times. CDR3 in amino acids: CASTRGQNTEAFF. CDR3 nucleotides: TGTGCCAGCACTAGAGGACAAAACACTGAAGCTTTCTTT. J is TRBJ1-1 and V is TRBV6-5; a weak D match, TRBD1 (5 bases). Deletions cut 7 bases from V and 2 bases from J, with 11 bases between. The CDR3 spans 13 residues. Germline CDR1 is MNHEY and CDR2 is SVGAGI.

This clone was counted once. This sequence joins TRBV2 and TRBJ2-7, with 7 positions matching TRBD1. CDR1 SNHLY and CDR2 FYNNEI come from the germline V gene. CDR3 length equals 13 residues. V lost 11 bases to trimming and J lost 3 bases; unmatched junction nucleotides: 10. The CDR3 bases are TGTGCCTCCCGGCTAGGACAGGACTACGAGCAGTACTTC. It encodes CASRLGQDYEQYF.

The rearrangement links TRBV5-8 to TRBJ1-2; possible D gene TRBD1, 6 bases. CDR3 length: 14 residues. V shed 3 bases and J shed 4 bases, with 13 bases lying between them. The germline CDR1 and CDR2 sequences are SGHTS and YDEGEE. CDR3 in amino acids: CASSSGGVVYGYTF. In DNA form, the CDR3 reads TGTGCCAGCAGCTCGGGGGGCGTTGTCTATGGCTACACCTTC.

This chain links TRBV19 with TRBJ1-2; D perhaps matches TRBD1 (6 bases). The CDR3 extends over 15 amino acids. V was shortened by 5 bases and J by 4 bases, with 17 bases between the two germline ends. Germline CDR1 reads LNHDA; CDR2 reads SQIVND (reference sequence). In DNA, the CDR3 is TGTGCCAGTAGTGTCGCCCGGGGGGCAGGCTATGGCTACACCTTC. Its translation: CASSVARGAGYGYTF.

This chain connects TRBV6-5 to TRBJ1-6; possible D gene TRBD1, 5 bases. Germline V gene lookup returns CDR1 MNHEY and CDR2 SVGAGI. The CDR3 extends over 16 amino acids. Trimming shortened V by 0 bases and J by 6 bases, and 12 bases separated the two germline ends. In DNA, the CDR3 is TGTGCCAGCAGTTACTCGGCAGGGAGGCGTAATTCACCCCTCCACTTT. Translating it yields CASSYSAGRRNSPLHF.

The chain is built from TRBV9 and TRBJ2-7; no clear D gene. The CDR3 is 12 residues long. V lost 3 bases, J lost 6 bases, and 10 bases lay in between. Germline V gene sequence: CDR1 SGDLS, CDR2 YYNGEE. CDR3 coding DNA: TGTGCCAGCAGCGGTTCTATGTCCGAGCAGTACTTC. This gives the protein CASSGSMSEQYF.

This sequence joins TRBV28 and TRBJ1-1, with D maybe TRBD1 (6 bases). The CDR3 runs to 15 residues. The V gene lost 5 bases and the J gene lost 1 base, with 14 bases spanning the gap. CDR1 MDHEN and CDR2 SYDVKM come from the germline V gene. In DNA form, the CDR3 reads TGTGCCAGCAGTGAAGGGGGAGGGAGGAACACTGAAGCTTTCTTT. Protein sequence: CASSEGGGRNTEAFF.

DNA for the CDR3: TGCGCCAGCAGGGACAGGGTCGGGGGGTCTAACTATGGCTACACCTTC. Translating gives CASRDRVGGSNYGYTF. The V gene is TRBV5-1, the J gene TRBJ1-2; TRBD1 matches at 8 bases. The J segment lost 0 bases and the V segment lost 5 bases, leaving 9 bases of the junction unmatched. The germline gives CDR1 SGHRS, CDR2 YFSETQ. The CDR3 is 16 residues long.

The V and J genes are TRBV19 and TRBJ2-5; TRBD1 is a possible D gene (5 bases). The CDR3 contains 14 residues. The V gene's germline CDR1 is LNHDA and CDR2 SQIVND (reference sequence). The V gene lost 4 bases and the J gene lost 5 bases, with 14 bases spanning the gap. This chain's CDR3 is CASSTPRVAETQYF. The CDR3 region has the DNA TGTGCCAGTAGTACCCCCAGGGTTGCGGAGACCCAGTACTTC.

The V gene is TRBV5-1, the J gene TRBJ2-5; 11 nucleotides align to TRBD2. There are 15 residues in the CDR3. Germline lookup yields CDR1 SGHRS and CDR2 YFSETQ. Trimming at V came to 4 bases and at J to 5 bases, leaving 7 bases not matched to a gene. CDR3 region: CASSPQTSGVETQYF. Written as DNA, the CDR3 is TGCGCCAGCAGCCCCCAGACTAGCGGGGTGGAGACCCAGTACTTC.

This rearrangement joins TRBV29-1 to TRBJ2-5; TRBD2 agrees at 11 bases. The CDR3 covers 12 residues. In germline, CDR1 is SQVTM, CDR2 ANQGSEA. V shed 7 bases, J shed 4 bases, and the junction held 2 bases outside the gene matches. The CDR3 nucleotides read TGCAGCGCCGGACTAGCGGGAGAGACCCAGTACTTC. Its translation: CSAGLAGETQYF.